The 26 T cell receptor beta chains listed next were all sequenced from one sample in a study of T cell responses to AZD1222 COVID-19 vaccine (dated by TCRdb to the early 2020s). The time point label on this specimen signifies: baseline before first vaccination. Library generation was performed with the immunoSEQ multiplex PCR assay. TCRdb provides this immuneACCESS table in a form limited to in-frame rearrangements. Some clones are lacking; in checked studies, under half of them reflect an unresolved V gene, and why the rest are absent is not known. The sample records 95,000 to 150,000 clones, 87% of which are singletons. Approximately 9.3% of the sample comes from the top ten. Here the sequenced sample was peripheral blood, taken on day 0 of AZD1222 vaccination. The receptors come from an adult in good health.

The chain has TRBV30 and TRBJ2-2; the D gene is possibly TRBD2 (6 bases). CDR3 length: 12 residues. Germline CDR1 reads GTSNPN; CDR2 reads SVGIG (reference sequence). V lost 7 bases and J 8 bases, leaving 14 bases between the germline ends. The CDR3 sequence: CAFPGVLGELFF. CDR3 sequence (DNA): TGTGCCTTCCCGGGGGTATTGGGGGAGCTGTTTTTT.

V gene TRBV29-1 combines with J gene TRBJ1-4, with TRBD1 identical over 9 bases. This CDR3 spans 13 amino acids. Germline CDR1 and CDR2: SQVTM and ANQGSEA. The V segment lost 7 bases and the J segment 3 bases; nucleotides outside the gene matches: 3. This CDR3 reads CSAWTGANEKLFF. The CDR3 DNA sequence: TGCAGCGCGTGGACAGGGGCTAATGAAAAACTGTTTTTT.

The chain is built from TRBV24-1 and TRBJ2-7; D ambiguous. V was cut by 3 bases and J by 7 bases, with 18 bases left in between. Germline V CDR1 and CDR2: KGHDR, SFDVKD. The CDR3 spans 15 residues. The CDR3 region is CATSDPSSRAWEQYF. The CDR3 bases are TGTGCCACCAGTGATCCCTCTTCCCGGGCGTGGGAGCAGTACTTC.

This sequence joins TRBV9 and TRBJ2-1; 9 bases map to TRBD2. Trimming removed 2 bases from V and 4 bases from J; junction bases left unmatched: 4. There are 15 residues in the CDR3. Germline assignment: CDR1 SGDLS and CDR2 YYNGEE. The CDR3 nucleotides read TGTGCCAGCAGCGTCTCTAGCGGGATTTACAATGAGCAGTTCTTC. It specifies CASSVSSGIYNEQFF. Variable domain in full (rest from reference TRBV9 and TRBJ2-1): DSGVTQTPKHLITATGQRVTLRCSPRSGDLSVYWYQQSLDQGLQFLIQYYNGEERAKGNILERFSAQQFPDLHSELNLSSLELGDSALYFCASSVSSGIYNEQFFGPGTRLTVL.

This chain joins TRBV5-1 and TRBJ2-2; possible D gene TRBD1, 6 bases. The V end lost 4 bases, the J end lost 2 bases, and 15 bases lay between the germline ends. The CDR3 loop spans 16 amino acids. Germline lookup yields CDR1 SGHRS and CDR2 YFSETQ. The CDR3 is CASSPEGQPNTGELFF. Written as DNA, the CDR3 is TGCGCCAGCAGCCCGGAAGGACAGCCTAACACCGGGGAGCTGTTTTTT.

This sequence joins TRBV5-1 and TRBJ2-5, with no clear D. Germline V CDR1 and CDR2: SGHRS, YFSETQ. The CDR3 consists of 14 residues. Deletions cut 5 bases from V and 1 base from J, with 12 bases between. The CDR3 loop is CASRGKQIQETQYF. DNA of the CDR3: TGCGCCAGCAGGGGTAAACAGATCCAAGAGACCCAGTACTTC.

In DNA form, the CDR3 reads TGCGCCAGCAGCCAAGAACGCTTTAGCTCCTACAATGAGCAGTTCTTC. It encodes CASSQERFSSYNEQFF. V gene TRBV4-1 combines with J gene TRBJ2-1; D gene unclear. Germline V gene sequence: CDR1 MGHRA, CDR2 YSYEKL. The V gene lost 0 bases and the J gene lost 0 bases, with 9 bases spanning the gap. This CDR3 spans 16 amino acids.

The DNA for the CDR3 is TGTGCCAGCAGCCAAGACAGGATTAAGGATGAGCAGTTCTTC. Protein sequence: CASSQDRIKDEQFF. The J gene is TRBJ2-1, the V gene TRBV6-5; perhaps TRBD1 as D (6 bases). V gave up 6 bases and J gave up 8 bases, with 17 bases separating them. CDR3 length: 14 amino acids. Looked up from germline, CDR1 is MNHEY and CDR2 is SVGAGI.

V and J are TRBV2 and TRBJ1-5, with no clear D. Deletions cut 6 bases from V and 3 bases from J, with 12 bases between. This CDR3 has 14 amino acids. Germline V CDR1 and CDR2: SNHLY, FYNNEI. The CDR3 DNA reads TGTGCCAGCAGGGGCTCGAGGGACAATCAGCCCCAGCATTTT. Translation: CASRGSRDNQPQHF. Supplemented by reference TRBV2 and TRBJ1-5, the full variable domain reads EPEVTQTPSHQVTQMGQEVILRCVPISNHLYFYWYRQILGQKVEFLVSFYNNEISEKSEIFDDQFSVERPDGSNFTLKIRSTKLEDSAMYFCASRGSRDNQPQHFGDGTRLSIL.

This chain joins TRBV6-2 or TRBV6-3 and TRBJ2-1; D might be TRBD2 (6 bases). The length of the CDR3 is 12 residues. Deletions cut 4 bases from V and 8 bases from J, with 9 bases between. Germline V gene data show CDR1 as MNHEY and CDR2 as SVGEGT. The CDR3, as DNA: TGTGCCAGCAGTTTAGGGGAGGATGAGCAGTTCTTC. Its protein is CASSLGEDEQFF.

Of note for this clone: This CDR3 is also generated by other DNA sequences in the sample. The CDR3 protein is CASSLGQGSEKLFF. The CDR3 nucleotides are TGTGCCAGCAGCTTGGGACAGGGAAGTGAAAAACTGTTTTTT. The V gene is TRBV5-8, the J gene TRBJ1-4, with 7 nucleotides matching TRBD1. This CDR3 is 14 amino acids long. Unmatched junction bases numbered 3, after V lost 0 bases and J lost 7 bases. Germline assignment: CDR1 SGHTS and CDR2 YDEGEE.

This chain joins TRBV9 and TRBJ2-7; D gene uncertain. The CDR3 runs to 15 residues. Trimming removed 1 base from V and 0 bases from J, with 11 bases in between. Per the germline V gene, CDR1 is SGDLS and CDR2 is YYNGEE. The CDR3: CASSVLPGSSYEQYF. The CDR3 DNA sequence: TGTGCCAGCAGCGTACTGCCCGGTAGCTCCTACGAGCAGTACTTC.

The V gene is TRBV4-1, the J gene TRBJ1-6; D remains unclear. Germline-derived CDR1 and CDR2 are MGHRA and YSYEKL. The length of the CDR3 is 16 residues. V was cut by 2 bases and J by 4 bases, with 12 bases left in between. The CDR3 here is CASSQFVLAYNSPLHF. The CDR3 DNA sequence: TGCGCCAGCAGCCAATTTGTGTTGGCTTATAATTCACCCCTCCACTTT.

The chain uses TRBV3-1 (or the pseudogene TRBV3-2) and TRBJ1-5; D is uncertain. Germline V gene lookup returns CDR1 LGHDT and CDR2 YNNKEL (reference sequence). Trimming removed 1 base at V and 6 bases at J, with 4 bases between. The CDR3 is made up of 12 amino acids. CDR3 coding DNA: TGTGCCAGCAGCCAAGGAGTTCAGCCCCAGCATTTT. Translating gives CASSQGVQPQHF.

The chain employs TRBV5-5 and TRBJ2-1; the match to TRBD1 covers 7 bases. From germline, CDR1 is SGHKS and CDR2 YYEKEE (reference sequence). Trimming cost V 0 bases and J 6 bases; bases outside gene matches: 6. This CDR3 spans 15 amino acids. The CDR3 loop reads CASSLAGTASNEQFF. Written as DNA, the CDR3 is TGTGCCAGCAGCTTGGCCGGGACAGCGAGCAATGAGCAGTTCTTC. Full variable domain (rest looked up from reference TRBV5-5 and TRBJ2-1): DAGVTQSPTHLIKTRGQQVTLRCSPISGHKSVSWYQQVLGQGPQFIFQYYEKEERGRGNFPDRFSARQFPNYSSELNVNALLLGDSALYLCASSLAGTASNEQFFGPGTRLTVL.

This clone was recorded once. V and J are TRBV9 and TRBJ2-7; no firm D call. This CDR3 contains 14 residues. Trimming shortened V by 4 bases and J by 5 bases, and 16 bases separated the two germline ends. Per the germline V gene, CDR1 is SGDLS and CDR2 is YYNGEE. The CDR3 protein is CASSPRRWGNEQYF. In DNA, the CDR3 is TGTGCCAGCAGCCCCCGGCGTTGGGGTAACGAGCAGTACTTC.

The V and J genes are TRBV11-3 and TRBJ2-7; tentatively, D is TRBD1 (5 bases). V was cut by 0 bases and J by 3 bases, with 9 bases left in between. The CDR3 is made up of 14 amino acids. Germline assignment: CDR1 SGHNT and CDR2 YENEEA. The CDR3 is CASSLEGRDYEQYF. The CDR3 coding sequence is TGTGCCAGCAGCTTAGAGGGCAGGGACTACGAGCAGTACTTC. Based on the CDR3 plus reference TRBV11-3 and TRBJ2-7, the full variable domain is EAGVVQSPRYKIIEKKQPVAFWCNPISGHNTLYWYLQNLGQGPELLIRYENEEAVDDSQLPKDRFSAERLKGVDSTLKIQPAELGDSAVYLCASSLEGRDYEQYFGPGTRLTVT.

The CDR3 here is CASSFLAESTDTQYF. The CDR3 DNA reads TGTGCCAGCAGCTTCCTAGCGGAAAGCACAGATACGCAGTATTTT. This chain links TRBV7-3 with TRBJ2-3; 7 nucleotides agree with TRBD2. Trimming removed 3 bases from V and 0 bases from J; junction bases left unmatched: 3. CDR3 length: 15 residues. The germline gives CDR1 SGHTA, CDR2 FQGTGA.

This chain links TRBV5-1 with TRBJ2-1, with D hard to call. The CDR3 contains 12 residues. Between the trimmed V and J ends, which lost 0 bases and 13 bases, there was a span of 11 bases. The V gene's germline CDR1 is SGHRS and CDR2 YFSETQ. This chain's CDR3 is CASSLAWSSQFF. CDR3 DNA sequence: TGCGCCAGCAGCTTGGCATGGTCGTCACAGTTCTTC.

The chain combines TRBV7-3 with TRBJ1-6; 11 bases map to TRBD1. The CDR3 totals 15 residues. The germline gives CDR1 SGHTA, CDR2 FQGTGA. Trimming cost V 5 bases and J 11 bases; bases outside gene matches: 8. The CDR3 is CASSAQPGQGAPLHF. The CDR3 DNA sequence: TGTGCCAGCAGCGCCCAGCCGGGACAGGGGGCACCCCTCCACTTT. Combining the CDR3 with reference TRBV7-3 and TRBJ1-6 gives the whole variable domain GAGVSQTPSNKVTEKGKYVELRCDPISGHTALYWYRQSLGQGPEFLIYFQGTGAADDSGLPNDRFFAVRPEGSVSTLKIQRTERGDSAVYLCASSAQPGQGAPLHFGNGTRLTVT.

V and J are TRBV4-1 and TRBJ2-2; 9 bases are a match to TRBD1. Germline CDR1 is MGHRA and CDR2 is YSYEKL. The V segment lost 2 bases and the J segment 4 bases; nucleotides outside the gene matches: 11. The CDR3 has 18 amino acids. CDR3 bases: TGCGCCAGCAGCCAAAGACTACCCGGGACAGGGAGCACCGGGGAGCTGTTTTTT. It encodes CASSQRLPGTGSTGELFF.

J is TRBJ2-7 and V is TRBV3-1 (or the pseudogene TRBV3-2); perhaps TRBD2 as D (6 bases). The ends were cut back, 4 bases at V and 0 bases at J, with 19 bases in the middle. The CDR3 runs to 17 residues. Germline lookup yields CDR1 LGHDT and CDR2 YNNKEL (reference sequence). CDR3 sequence reads: CASSPTRKQDYSYEQYF. CDR3 DNA sequence: TGTGCCAGCAGCCCCACCAGGAAACAGGACTACTCCTACGAGCAGTACTTC.

The CDR3: CASSPGTRGGEKLFF. The CDR3 coding sequence is TGCGCCAGCAGCCCGGGGACCCGTGGGGGTGAAAAACTGTTTTTT. The V call is TRBV5-1, the J call TRBJ1-4; a weak D match, TRBD1 (5 bases). The V gene lost 4 bases and the J gene lost 7 bases, with 17 bases spanning the gap. CDR1 is SGHRS, CDR2 YFSETQ, per germline. The CDR3 is 15 residues long.

The V call is TRBV12-5, the J call TRBJ2-7; D is unresolved. V shed 5 bases and J shed 2 bases, with 10 bases lying between them. CDR1 LGHNT and CDR2 FRNRAP come from the germline V gene. The CDR3 length is 13 residues. As DNA, the CDR3 is TGTGCTAGTGGTCCCGGACGCGCCTACGAGCAGTACTTC. This encodes CASGPGRAYEQYF.

The chain links TRBV7-2 to TRBJ2-6; the D is unclear. V gave up 1 base and J gave up 3 bases, with 7 bases separating them. The CDR3 contains 15 residues. Germline V lookup: CDR1 SGHTA, CDR2 FQGNSA. The CDR3 loop reads CASSLGVIGANVLTF. CDR3 nucleotide sequence: TGTGCCAGCAGCTTAGGGGTTATTGGGGCCAACGTCCTGACTTTC. Full variable domain (outside the CDR3, taken from reference TRBV7-2 and TRBJ2-6): GAGVSQSPSNKVTEKGKDVELRCDPISGHTALYWYRQSLGQGLEFLIYFQGNSAPDKSGLPSDRFSAERTGGSVSTLTIQRTQQEDSAVYLCASSLGVIGANVLTFGAGSRLTVL.

CDR3 region: CASSPFGGTYNEQFF. CDR3 DNA sequence: TGTGCCAGCAGCCCCTTTGGGGGAACCTACAATGAGCAGTTCTTC. The rearrangement joins TRBV11-3 to TRBJ2-1, with D possibly called TRBD1 or TRBD2 (5 bases each). Germline V gene data show CDR1 as SGHNT and CDR2 as YENEEA. This CDR3 contains 15 residues. The V end was cut by 5 bases, the J end by 2 bases, with 13 bases between.